This T cell receptor beta chain was documented in a study of cytomegalovirus exposure and HLA in healthy donors. Details on this clone: What it binds is unknown.

The PCR employed 60 Vbeta primers together with 13 Jbeta primers. Profiling relied on immunoSEQ multiplex PCR, and the TCRdb table lists in-frame clones only, not all of them. Its clone listing holds some 110,000 clones. The study, taken as a whole, reports: V segments that were indistinguishable, TRBV6-2 and TRBV6-3 among them, were omitted from analysis. When analyzed later, the rates of TCR association showed variation by HLA locus, with DRB1 the most and HLA-C the fewest. V- and J-gene trimming in TCR beta was tied to a missense DCLRE1C variant by an analysis performed later.

V was clipped by 4 bases and J by 2 bases; unmatched bases: 9. The CDR3 has 16 amino acids. Germline lookup yields CDR1 MDHEN and CDR2 SYDVKM. The source is a young man in good health and CMV-seronegative. The rearrangement links TRBV28 to TRBJ2-7; 9 nucleotides line up with TRBD1. Sequencing used PBMCs. The CDR3 DNA is TGTGCCAGCAGTTCACAGGGGGCAGAGCGCGCCTACGAGCAGTACTTC. It specifies CASSSQGAERAYEQYF. The full variable domain, in which reference TRBV28 and TRBJ2-7 provide the parts outside the CDR3, is DVKVTQSSRYLVKRTGEKVFLECVQDMDHENMFWYRQDPGLGLRLIYFSYDVKMKEKGDIPEGYSVSREKKERFSLILESASTNQTSMYLCASSSQGAERAYEQYFGPGTRLTVT.